The rows below give T cell receptor beta chains drawn from one sample of a study of human T cells and chemical hapten exposure. Each CDR3 protein gets one entry after TCRdb re-called the RACE reads with MiXCR. The sample has about 380,000 distinct CDR3 sequences, nearly 5% seen once. Source: whole blood, taken in connection with sensitization to the hapten diphenylcyclopropenone (DPC). The receptors stem from a woman between 50 and 59 years old with alopecia areata. Some clones in this sample may be carry-over from other donors' samples. CDR3s include the opening cysteine and the closing phenylalanine or tryptophan. The order of the fields is J gene, clone size, D gene, V gene, CDR3 DNA, CDR3 protein. D genes are given only for firm matches. The size entry is marked missing in some rows and otherwise reads once, few, many or a size class.

TRBJ2-1	NA	TRBD2	TRBV29-1	TGCAGCGTTCCGGGACTAGCGTCCCATGAGCAGTTCTTC	CSVPGLASHEQFF
TRBJ1-3	few	NA	TRBV7-9	TGTGCCAGCAGCTTAAGTGTTGGGCTGTCCGTCATATATTTT	CASSLSVGLSVIYF
TRBJ2-1	few	TRBD2	TRBV7-9	TGTGCCAGCAGTTTCCCTAGCGGGAGCTGGAATGAGCAGTTCTTC	CASSFPSGSWNEQFF
TRBJ1-3	many	NA	TRBV29-1	TGCAGCGTTGAAGATCCCGGGGCTGGAAACACCATATATTTT	CSVEDPGAGNTIYF
TRBJ2-3	many	TRBD2	TRBV12-3/TRBV12-4	TGTGCCAGCAGCCCACTAGCGGGGGGAAAGACAGATACGCAGTATTTT	CASSPLAGGKTDTQYF
TRBJ1-1	many	TRBD1	TRBV18	TGTGCCAGCTCACTACCGGGACAGGGGAACACTGAAGCTTTCTTT	CASSLPGQGNTEAFF
TRBJ1-1	many	NA	TRBV20-1	TGCAGTGCTAGAGATTCGTGGCAGGGGCCCGTAAACACTGAAGCTTTCTTT	CSARDSWQGPVNTEAFF
TRBJ2-3	many	TRBD1	TRBV12-3/TRBV12-4	TGTGCCAGCAGTGCGCTACAGGGGGGTAGCACAGATACGCAGTATTTT	CASSALQGGSTDTQYF
TRBJ2-1	many	NA	TRBV12-3/TRBV12-4	TGTGCCAGCAGTTTCGCCGTAAATGAGCAGTTCTTC	CASSFAVNEQFF
TRBJ1-1	many	NA	TRBV6-6	TGTGCCAGCAATTTCCAGCAGGGGACTGAAGCTTTCTTT	CASNFQQGTEAFF
TRBJ1-1	many	NA	TRBV6-5	TGTGCCAGCAGGCCAACCAGTAGACAGAGGAGGGTCACTGAAGCTTTCTTT	CASRPTSRQRRVTEAFF
TRBJ1-5	many	NA	TRBV28	TGTGCCAGCAGACAAGGGACATACAATCAGCCCCAGCATTTT	CASRQGTYNQPQHF
TRBJ1-4	many	NA	TRBV20-1	TGCAGTGCTAGCCCCCAGGGCCATGAAAAACTGTTTTTT	CSASPQGHEKLFF
TRBJ1-5	many	NA	TRBV6-1	TGTGCCAGCAGATGGACGGAGAATCAGCCCCAGCATTTT	CASRWTENQPQHF
TRBJ2-7	few	NA	TRBV6-1	TGTGCCAGTAAGGAGGCCTCAATTAATCGCGAGCAGTACTTC	CASKEASINREQYF
TRBJ2-3	many	NA	TRBV7-2	TGTGCCAGCAGCTTACAAGGCGGGACGGCTACAGATACGCAGTATTTT	CASSLQGGTATDTQYF
TRBJ2-3	NA	NA	TRBV7-2	TGTGCCAGCAGCTTAGCAGGGGACGCAGATACGCAGTATTTT	CASSLAGDADTQYF
TRBJ2-3	many	NA	TRBV2	TGTGCCAGCAGTGAACTACAGTCTCTAGTTGCGCAGTATTTT	CASSELQSLVAQYF
TRBJ2-1	NA	NA	TRBV7-2	TGTGCCAGCAGCTCCAGGAGCGCCTACAATGAGCAGTTCTTC	CASSSRSAYNEQFF
TRBJ2-1	few	NA	TRBV20-1	TGCAGTCCTTACCACGACAGGATCAATGAGCAGTTCTTC	CSPYHDRINEQFF
TRBJ2-7	few	TRBD2	TRBV5-1	TGCGCCAGCAGCTTGGGGGCTAGCGGGAACTACGAGCAGTACTTC	CASSLGASGNYEQYF
TRBJ2-1	few	NA	TRBV24-1	TGTGCCACCAGTGATAAGGGTTGGGAGCAGTTCTTC	CATSDKGWEQFF
TRBJ1-2	many	NA	TRBV5-1	TGCGCCAGCAGCCCGGAACAGGGACCCAACTATGGCTACACCTTC	CASSPEQGPNYGYTF
TRBJ1-3	many	NA	TRBV9	TGTGCCAGCAGCGTAGGATCCGGACACGGAAACACCATATATTTT	CASSVGSGHGNTIYF
TRBJ2-4	few	NA	TRBV11-2	TGTGCCAGCAGCCCCCAAGACAGGAGGAGCAAAAACATTCAGTACTTC	CASSPQDRRSKNIQYF
TRBJ1-5	many	TRBD1	TRBV6-6	TGTGCCAGCACCCTGATTACAGGGGGCAATCAGCCCCAGCATTTT	CASTLITGGNQPQHF
TRBJ2-3	many	TRBD2	TRBV29-1	TGCAGCGTTGCTCCCCTGACTAGCGGGAGCACAGATACGCAGTATTTT	CSVAPLTSGSTDTQYF
TRBJ2-7	NA	TRBD2	TRBV6-2/TRBV6-3	TGTGCCAGCAGTTCATACCAGCGGGAGGGCCCGGGCGAGCAGTACTTC	CASSSYQREGPGEQYF
TRBJ1-1	many	NA	TRBV5-5	TGTGCCAGCAGCATGGACTGGGCGGGCACTGAAGCTTTCTTT	CASSMDWAGTEAFF
TRBJ1-2	many	NA	TRBV7-2	TGTGCCAGCAGTCCCCCGACAGGAACCCCCTATGGCTACACCTTC	CASSPPTGTPYGYTF
TRBJ2-7	many	NA	TRBV5-1	TGCGCCAGCAGCTTGAGGGTGTTAGGCGACGAGCAGTACTTC	CASSLRVLGDEQYF
TRBJ1-2	many	NA	TRBV3-1	TGTGCCAGCAGCCAATTCGGGGGGCAGGATGGCTACACCTTC	CASSQFGGQDGYTF
TRBJ1-1	few	NA	TRBV4-2	TGTGCCAGCAGCGAGTGGAGTGTAAAATACACTGAAGCTTTCTTT	CASSEWSVKYTEAFF
TRBJ1-6	NA	NA	TRBV5-6	TGTGCCAGCAGCAGGGAGGGGAATTCACCCCTCCACTTT	CASSREGNSPLHF
TRBJ2-5	many	NA	TRBV12-2	TGTGCAAGTCGCTCCAACGCCCCCCGCTTACAATTTTACCAAGAGACCCAGTACTTC	CASRSNAPRLQFYQETQYF
TRBJ2-1	many	TRBD1	TRBV7-7	TGTGCCAGCAGCTTAGATAGGGGGCATGAGCAGTTCTTC	CASSLDRGHEQFF
TRBJ1-2	few	NA	TRBV5-6	TGTGCCAGCACCCGCCGGGGGAGGAACGACTATGGCTACACCTTC	CASTRRGRNDYGYTF
TRBJ1-2	NA	NA	TRBV7-8	TGTGCCAGCAGCTCACAGGGAAGGGGTGGCTACACCTTC	CASSSQGRGGYTF
TRBJ2-1	many	NA	TRBV12-5	TGTGCTAGTGGACAGGGCGTTGAGCAGTTCTTC	CASGQGVEQFF
TRBJ2-7	few	TRBD2	TRBV6-5	TGTGCCAGCAGTCTCGGGACTAGCGGGAGAGGGGAGCAGTACTTC	CASSLGTSGRGEQYF
TRBJ1-2	few	NA	TRBV29-1	TGCAGCGTTGAGGGCAGGGCGTTTTCAAATGGCTACACCTTC	CSVEGRAFSNGYTF
TRBJ2-1	many	TRBD1	TRBV28	TGTGCCAGCAGCTCCCCGGGACAGGGCCGCTACAATGAGCAGTTCTTC	CASSSPGQGRYNEQFF